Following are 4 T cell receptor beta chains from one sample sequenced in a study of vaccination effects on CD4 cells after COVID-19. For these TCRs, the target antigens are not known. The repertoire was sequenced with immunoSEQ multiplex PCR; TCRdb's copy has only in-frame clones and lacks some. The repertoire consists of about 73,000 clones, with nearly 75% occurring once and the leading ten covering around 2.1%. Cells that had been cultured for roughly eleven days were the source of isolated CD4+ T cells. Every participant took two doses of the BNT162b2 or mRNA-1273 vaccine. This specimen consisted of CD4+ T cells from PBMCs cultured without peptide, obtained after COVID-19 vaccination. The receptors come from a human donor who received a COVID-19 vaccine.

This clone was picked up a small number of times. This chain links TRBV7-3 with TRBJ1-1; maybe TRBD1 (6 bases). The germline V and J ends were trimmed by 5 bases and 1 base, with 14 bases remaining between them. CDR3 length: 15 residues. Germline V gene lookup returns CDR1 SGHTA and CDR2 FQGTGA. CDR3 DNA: TGTGCCAGCAGCCCACAGGGTAATCAGAACACTGAAGCTTTCTTT. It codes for CASSPQGNQNTEAFF. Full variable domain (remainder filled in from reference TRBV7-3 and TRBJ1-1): GAGVSQTPSNKVTEKGKYVELRCDPISGHTALYWYRQSLGQGPEFLIYFQGTGAADDSGLPNDRFFAVRPEGSVSTLKIQRTERGDSAVYLCASSPQGNQNTEAFFGQGTRLTVV.

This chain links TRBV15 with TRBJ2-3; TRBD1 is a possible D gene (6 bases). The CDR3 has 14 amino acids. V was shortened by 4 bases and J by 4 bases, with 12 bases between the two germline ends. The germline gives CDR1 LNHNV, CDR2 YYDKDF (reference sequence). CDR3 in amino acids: CATSNYRESDTQYF. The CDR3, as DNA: TGTGCCACCAGCAATTACAGGGAGTCAGATACGCAGTATTTT.

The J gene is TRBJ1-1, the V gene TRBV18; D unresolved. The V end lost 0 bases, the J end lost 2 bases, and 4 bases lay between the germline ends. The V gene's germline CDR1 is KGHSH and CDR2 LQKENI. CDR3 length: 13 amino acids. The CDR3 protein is CASSPPGNTEAFF. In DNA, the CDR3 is TGTGCCAGCTCACCACCGGGAAACACTGAAGCTTTCTTT.

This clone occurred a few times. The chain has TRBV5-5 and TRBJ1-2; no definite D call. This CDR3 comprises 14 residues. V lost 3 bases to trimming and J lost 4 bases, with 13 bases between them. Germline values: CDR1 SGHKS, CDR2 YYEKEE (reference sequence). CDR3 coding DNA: TGTGCCAGCAGCTCTTTGCAGGATCCCTATGGCTACACCTTC. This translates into CASSSLQDPYGYTF.